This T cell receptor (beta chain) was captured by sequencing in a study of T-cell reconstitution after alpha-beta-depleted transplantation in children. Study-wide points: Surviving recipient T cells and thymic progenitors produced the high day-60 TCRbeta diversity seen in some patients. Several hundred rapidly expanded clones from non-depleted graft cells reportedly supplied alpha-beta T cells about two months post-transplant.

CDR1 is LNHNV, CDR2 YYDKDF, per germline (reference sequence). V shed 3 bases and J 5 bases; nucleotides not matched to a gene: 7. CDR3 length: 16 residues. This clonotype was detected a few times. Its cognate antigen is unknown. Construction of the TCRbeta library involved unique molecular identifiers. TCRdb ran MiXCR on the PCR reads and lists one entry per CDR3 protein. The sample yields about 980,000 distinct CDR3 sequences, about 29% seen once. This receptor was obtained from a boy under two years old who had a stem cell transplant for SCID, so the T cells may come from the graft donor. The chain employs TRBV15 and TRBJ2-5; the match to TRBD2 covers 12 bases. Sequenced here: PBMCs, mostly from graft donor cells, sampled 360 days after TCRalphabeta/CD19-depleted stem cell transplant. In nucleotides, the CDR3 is TGTGCCACCAGCAGTAGGACTAGCGGGGTTGTTGAGACCCAGTACTTC. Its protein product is CATSSRTSGVVETQYF.